Shown below are 12 T cell receptor beta chains from a single sample sequenced in a study of cytomegalovirus exposure and HLA in healthy donors. PCR involved 60 Vbeta and 13 Jbeta primers. Measured with immunoSEQ multiplex PCR; TCRdb has only the in-frame clones, and not every one. The table has about 89,000 clones, around nine tenths seen once. The sequenced sample was PBMCs. All receptors come from a man under 40 in good health and CMV-seropositive.

The chain links TRBV10-3 to TRBJ2-7; 9 bases agree with TRBD1. The V gene's germline CDR1 is ENHRY and CDR2 SYGVKD. The CDR3 runs to 15 residues. V lost 3 bases, J lost 4 bases, and 7 bases stayed unmatched. This chain's CDR3 is CAISDHRGRFYEQYF. CDR3 DNA: TGTGCCATCAGTGACCACAGGGGGCGCTTTTACGAGCAGTACTTC.

This sequence joins TRBV7-9 and TRBJ2-7, with 11 bases that match TRBD2. The V gene's germline CDR1 is SEHNR and CDR2 FQNEAQ (reference sequence). This CDR3 comprises 15 residues. The trim removed 6 bases at V and 3 bases at J, leaving 7 bases unmatched. The CDR3: CASSPRGLAVYEQYF. Here the CDR3 DNA reads TGTGCCAGCAGTCCAAGGGGACTAGCGGTCTACGAGCAGTACTTC.

The chain links TRBV6-6 to TRBJ1-3; maybe TRBD1 (5 bases). V was pared by 5 bases and J by 0 bases, with 14 bases between. This CDR3 has 16 residues. The germline CDR1 and CDR2 sequences are MNHNY and SVGAGI (reference sequence). The CDR3 loop is CASSKGLRNSGNTIYF. The CDR3 nucleotides read TGTGCCAGCAGTAAGGGACTACGAAACTCTGGAAACACCATATATTTT.

The chain carries TRBV6-1 and TRBJ1-5; TRBD1 matches at 7 bases. V trimming: 4 bases; J trimming: 7 bases; junction bases outside the gene matches: 10. CDR3 size: 15 residues. Germline V gives CDR1 MNHNS, CDR2 SASEGT. CDR3 in DNA: TGTGCCAGCAGTGTAATGCCGACAGGGCTACAGCCCCAGCATTTT. This translates into CASSVMPTGLQPQHF.

This chain joins TRBV29-1 and TRBJ2-1, with 7 bases aligning to TRBD1. This CDR3 comprises 13 residues. V shed 6 bases, J shed 1 base, and the junction held 3 bases outside the gene matches. Germline CDR1 reads SQVTM; CDR2 reads ANQGSEA. The chain's CDR3 is CSVNRGSYNEQFF. The CDR3 bases are TGCAGCGTGAACAGGGGATCCTACAATGAGCAGTTCTTC.

This clone was detected once. The chain couples TRBV29-1 to TRBJ2-1, with 9 positions matching TRBD2. The germline V gene encodes CDR1 SQVTM and CDR2 ANQGSEA. The length of the CDR3 is 13 residues. After removal of 5 bases from V and 9 bases from J, the junction contained 8 bases not matched to a gene. The CDR3 region has the DNA TGCAGCGTTCGGGCTAGCGGGATTGGTGAGCAGTTCTTC. Protein product: CSVRASGIGEQFF.

This sequence joins TRBV2 and TRBJ2-7; 7 bases are a match to TRBD2. Germline CDR1 and CDR2: SNHLY and FYNNEI. V lost 9 bases to trimming and J lost 2 bases; unmatched junction nucleotides: 13. CDR3 size: 15 residues. CDR3 protein: CASTPRGVATYEQYF. Written as DNA, the CDR3 is TGTGCCAGTACTCCACGGGGGGTCGCGACCTACGAGCAGTACTTC.

This clone was found once. The genes are TRBV11-3 and TRBJ1-1, with 8 positions matching TRBD1. The ends lost 4 bases at V and 6 bases at J; junction bases unmatched: 4. The CDR3 covers 13 residues. Germline lookup yields CDR1 SGHNT and CDR2 YENEEA. This CDR3 reads CASSSSGGAEAFF. CDR3 nucleotide sequence: TGTGCCAGCAGCTCGTCAGGGGGCGCTGAAGCTTTCTTT.

This rearrangement joins TRBV25-1 to TRBJ1-5; tentative D call: TRBD1 (6 bases). CDR3 length equals 17 residues. Deletions cut 2 bases from V and 0 bases from J, with 14 bases between. Germline CDR1 reads MGHDK; CDR2 reads SYGVNS. This CDR3 reads CASSEHSGDYSNQPQHF. The CDR3 DNA follows: TGTGCCAGCAGTGAACACTCAGGGGACTATAGCAATCAGCCCCAGCATTTT.

V and J are TRBV5-4 and TRBJ2-5; D perhaps matches TRBD2 (6 bases). Trimming took 3 bases from V and 5 from J, leaving 17 bases between them. The CDR3 contains 15 residues. CDR1 and CDR2 from the germline V gene are SGHNT and YYREEE (reference sequence). The CDR3 nucleotides are TGTGCCAGCAGCTACAGGTCGGGAGATTGGGAGACCCAGTACTTC. Translation: CASSYRSGDWETQYF. Together with reference TRBV5-4 and TRBJ2-5, the CDR3 gives the full variable domain: ETGVTQSPTHLIKTRGQQVTLRCSSQSGHNTVSWYQQALGQGPQFIFQYYREEENGRGNFPPRFSGLQFPNYSSELNVNALELDDSALYLCASSYRSGDWETQYFGPGTRLLVL.

The V gene is TRBV5-8, the J gene TRBJ2-3; D is ambiguous. Germline V gene data show CDR1 as SGHTS and CDR2 as YDEGEE. This CDR3 has 13 residues. V lost 2 bases and J lost 1, with 5 bases in between. The CDR3 DNA follows: TGTGCCAGCAGCTTACTCCGCACAGATACGCAGTATTTT. This encodes CASSLLRTDTQYF.

V gene TRBV5-6 combines with J gene TRBJ2-1; tentative D call: TRBD2 (6 bases). The V end was cut by 0 bases, the J end by 6 bases, with 16 bases between. The CDR3 is made up of 16 amino acids. Per the germline V gene, CDR1 is SGHDT and CDR2 is YYEEEE. The CDR3 DNA follows: TGTGCCAGCAGCTTGGCCGCGGGGTTCAACGTCAATGAGCAGTTCTTC. Its protein is CASSLAAGFNVNEQFF.